This entry lists 18 T cell receptor beta chains sequenced from one sample in a study of read filtering for tumor transcriptome and immune sequencing. From 350 to 500 ng of RNA, a library with molecular barcoded alpha/delta and beta/gamma adaptors was made. TCRdb fed the reads into MiXCR, producing one record per CDR3 protein. This sample carries about 62,000 distinct CDR3 sequences, less than 20% of them seen once, and the ten largest clones take approximately 11%. The sequenced sample was a population of CD138-negative cells sorted from bone marrow. These receptors were collected from a donor older than 35 with multiple myeloma.

This clonotype was detected ten times or more. The chain carries TRBV20-1 and TRBJ2-3; D remains ambiguous. This CDR3 spans 13 amino acids. V gave up 5 bases and J gave up 3 bases, with 12 bases separating them. Per the germline V gene, CDR1 is DFQATT and CDR2 is SNEGSKA (reference sequence). DNA for the CDR3: TGCAGTGCTCTTTGGCTGGGGACAGATACGCAGTATTTT. Translated: CSALWLGTDTQYF.

Note on this clonotype: A much larger clone lies one base from this, so it may be a read error. V is TRBV20-1 and J is TRBJ1-4; no clear D gene. V was trimmed by 4 bases and J by 5 bases, leaving 11 bases between them. The CDR3 runs 13 residues. Germline loops: CDR1 DFQATT, CDR2 SNEGSKA (reference sequence). The CDR3 DNA is TGCAGTGCTATGAATGAGAACAATGAAAAACTGTTTTTT. Its protein is CSAMNENNEKLFF.

This clonotype was counted many times. V gene TRBV4-1 combines with J gene TRBJ2-1; D is possibly TRBD1 (5 bases). V was trimmed by 2 bases and J by 9 bases, leaving 11 bases between them. Germline CDR1 and CDR2: MGHRA and YSYEKL. This CDR3 has 13 residues. For the CDR3, the DNA is TGCGCCAGCAGCCAAATCCAGGGCAGTGAGCAGTTCTTC. Protein sequence: CASSQIQGSEQFF.

This clonotype has at least ten counts. The V gene is TRBV9, the J gene TRBJ2-5; D might be TRBD2 (6 bases). Trimming pared 4 bases from V and 5 bases from J, leaving 15 bases between. The CDR3 loop spans 14 amino acids. Per germline, CDR1 SGDLS and CDR2 YYNGEE. The DNA of the CDR3 is TGTGCCAGCAGCTCGCGGACCCGGGGGGAGACCCAGTACTTC. Amino acids: CASSSRTRGETQYF.

This clonotype has a count of ten or more. The rearrangement links TRBV10-3 to TRBJ2-3; maybe TRBD1 (5 bases). The CDR3 is 16 residues long. The germline V gene encodes CDR1 ENHRY and CDR2 SYGVKD. V was clipped by 6 bases and J by 0 bases, with 16 bases between them. The CDR3: CAIRDNRKTSTDTQYF. CDR3 nucleotides: TGTGCCATCAGGGACAACAGAAAAACTAGCACAGATACGCAGTATTTT.

This clonotype was observed many times. The genes are TRBV28 and TRBJ1-1; tentative D call: TRBD1 (6 bases). Germline CDR1 is MDHEN and CDR2 is SYDVKM. Trimming removed 5 bases from V and 3 bases from J, with 13 bases in between. CDR3 size: 14 residues. The CDR3 sequence is CASSTQQGYTEAFF. CDR3 DNA: TGTGCCAGCAGTACCCAACAGGGTTACACTGAAGCTTTCTTT.

This clonotype was seen ten or more times. The rearrangement joins TRBV7-3 to TRBJ2-1; D gene unclear. V gave up 3 bases and J gave up 2 bases, with 14 bases separating them. The CDR3 covers 16 residues. The germline V gene has CDR1 SGHTA and CDR2 FQGTGA. The CDR3 nucleotides are TGTGCCAGCAGCTTTGAAGGCGAACCCCCCTACAATGAGCAGTTCTTC. Translating gives CASSFEGEPPYNEQFF.

The table lists this clonotype with many counts. The rearrangement links TRBV12-3 or TRBV12-4 to TRBJ2-7, with 13 bases fitting TRBD2. The CDR3 runs to 15 residues. Trimming cost V 5 bases and J 2 bases; bases outside gene matches: 3. CDR3 loop: CASSLGLAGTYEQYF. The CDR3, as DNA: TGTGCCAGCAGTCTGGGACTAGCGGGAACCTACGAGCAGTACTTC.

This clonotype was recorded at least ten times. This rearrangement joins TRBV7-8 to TRBJ2-7; 7 nucleotides line up with TRBD1. Germline V gene sequence: CDR1 SGHVS, CDR2 FQNEAQ. Trimming removed 0 bases from V and 4 bases from J; junction bases left unmatched: 12. This CDR3 is built from 17 residues. The CDR3 DNA sequence: TGTGCCAGCAGCTTAGCGGTATTTGGGACAGACGCTTACGAGCAGTACTTC. Amino acids: CASSLAVFGTDAYEQYF.

This clonotype was recorded many times. The genes are TRBV9 and TRBJ2-2, with D perhaps matching TRBD2 (6 bases). The length of the CDR3 is 16 residues. Per the germline V gene, CDR1 is SGDLS and CDR2 is YYNGEE. Trimming shortened V by 0 bases and J by 4 bases, and 13 bases separated the two germline ends. CDR3 protein: CASSVAGSGPTGELFF. The CDR3 DNA reads as TGTGCCAGCAGCGTAGCCGGGAGCGGACCCACCGGGGAGCTGTTTTTT.

On this clonotype: A far larger clone differs by one base, so this is likely a read error. In nucleotides, the CDR3 is TGTGCCAGCAGCGATTATACCGGGACTAGCGGGAGTCATGAGCAGTCCTTC. Amino acid sequence: CASSDYTGTSGSHEQSF. This chain uses TRBV5-4 with TRBJ2-1, with TRBD2 matching 14 bases. Germline V gives CDR1 SGHNT, CDR2 YYREEE (reference sequence). The CDR3 is 17 residues long.

This clonotype showed up many times. The chain combines TRBV5-6 with TRBJ2-1; D might be TRBD2 (5 bases). The CDR3 extends over 15 amino acids. CDR1 is SGHDT, CDR2 YYEEEE, per germline. Trimming pared 2 bases from V and 0 bases from J, leaving 9 bases between. Here the CDR3 DNA reads TGTGCCAGCAGCTTAGGTGGGAGCTCCTACAATGAGCAGTTCTTC. It yields the protein CASSLGGSSYNEQFF.

Only a few counts were recorded for this clonotype. One end of the junction fails to match germline, which may point to a read error. The chain couples TRBV19 to TRBJ2-7; the D gene is possibly TRBD1 (5 bases). The V gene's germline CDR1 is LNHDA and CDR2 SQIVND (reference sequence). This CDR3 is 14 amino acids long. CDR3 DNA sequence: TGTACCAGTAGCCTCCAGCAGGGTCGCTACGAGCAGTACTTC. Its translation is CTSSLQQGRYEQYF.

This clonotype occurred many times. The chain employs TRBV10-3 and TRBJ2-5; TRBD1 or TRBD2 may be the D gene (5 bases each). Germline V gene sequence: CDR1 ENHRY, CDR2 SYGVKD. CDR3 length: 15 residues. With 0 bases removed from V and 2 bases from J, the gap between germline ends came to 10 bases. This CDR3 is CAISESGTAQETQYF. The CDR3 DNA reads as TGTGCCATCAGTGAGTCGGGGACGGCTCAAGAGACCCAGTACTTC.

This clonotype has ten or more counts. The chain employs TRBV11-3 and TRBJ1-1; TRBD1 agrees at 9 bases. There are 13 residues in the CDR3. Per germline, CDR1 SGHNT and CDR2 YENEEA. V shed 3 bases and J 7 bases; nucleotides not matched to a gene: 3. The DNA of the CDR3 is TGTGCCAGCAGCTTTGGGACAGGGTATGAAGCTTTCTTT. Encoded protein: CASSFGTGYEAFF.

Note on this clonotype: At one end the junction does not follow the germline gene, possibly because of a read error. The V gene is TRBV11-3, the J gene TRBJ2-1, with D possibly TRBD1 on 6 matching bases. Germline assignment: CDR1 SGHNT and CDR2 YENEEA. The CDR3 is made up of 17 amino acids. In DNA form, the CDR3 reads TGTGCCAGCAGCTTAGTGACAGGATTCTCTTCATACAATAAGCAGTTCTTC. The encoded protein is CASSLVTGFSSYNKQFF.

With respect to this clonotype: Since no conserved phenylalanine or tryptophan closes the CDR3, a read error is the likely cause. J is TRBJ1-3 and V is TRBV12-3 or TRBV12-4, with D tentatively TRBD1 (5 bases). V lost 5 bases to trimming and J lost 4 bases, with 18 bases between them. This CDR3 contains 16 residues. CDR3 loop: CASSPPYDRSGNTIYL. CDR3 DNA: TGTGCCAGCAGTCCCCCATACGACAGATCCGGAAACACCATATATCTT.

This clonotype was picked up many times. V gene TRBV5-1 combines with J gene TRBJ1-4; TRBD1 might be the D (5 bases). This CDR3 is 15 amino acids long. In germline, CDR1 is SGHRS, CDR2 YFSETQ. The V end was cut by 4 bases, the J end by 8 bases, with 18 bases between. The CDR3 spells CASSPGEGQKEKLFF. CDR3 sequence (DNA): TGCGCCAGCAGCCCGGGGGAGGGGCAAAAAGAAAAACTGTTTTTT.